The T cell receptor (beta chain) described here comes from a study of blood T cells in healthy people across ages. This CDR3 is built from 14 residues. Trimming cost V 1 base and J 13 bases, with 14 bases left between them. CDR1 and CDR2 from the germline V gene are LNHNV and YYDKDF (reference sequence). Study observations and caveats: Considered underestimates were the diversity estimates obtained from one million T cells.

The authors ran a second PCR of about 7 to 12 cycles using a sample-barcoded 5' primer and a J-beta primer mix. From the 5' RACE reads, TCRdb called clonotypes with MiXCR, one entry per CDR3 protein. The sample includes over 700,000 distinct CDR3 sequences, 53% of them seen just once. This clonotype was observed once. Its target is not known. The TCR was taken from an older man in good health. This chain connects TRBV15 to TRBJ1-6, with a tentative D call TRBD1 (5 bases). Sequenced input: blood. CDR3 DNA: TGTGCCACCAGCAGAGGGTCCACAGGAACCCCCCTCCACTTT. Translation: CATSRGSTGTPLHF.